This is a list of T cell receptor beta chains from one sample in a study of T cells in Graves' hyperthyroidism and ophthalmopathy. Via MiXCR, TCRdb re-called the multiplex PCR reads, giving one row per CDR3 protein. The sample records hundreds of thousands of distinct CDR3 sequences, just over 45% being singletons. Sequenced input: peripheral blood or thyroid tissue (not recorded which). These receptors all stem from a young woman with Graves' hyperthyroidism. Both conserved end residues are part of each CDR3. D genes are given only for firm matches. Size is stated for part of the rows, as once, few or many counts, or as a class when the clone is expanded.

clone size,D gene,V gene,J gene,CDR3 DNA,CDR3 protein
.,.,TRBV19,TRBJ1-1,TGTGCCAGTAGTATATCACAGACCTCCTACACTGAAGCTTTCTTT,CASSISQTSYTEAFF
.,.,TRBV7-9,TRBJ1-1,TGTGCCAGCTCACCACTCCTGGGGACCACTGAAGCTTTCTTT,CASSPLLGTTEAFF
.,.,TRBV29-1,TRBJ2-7,TGCAGCGTTGAGAAGGGCCCTGGGTACGAGCAGTACTTC,CSVEKGPGYEQYF
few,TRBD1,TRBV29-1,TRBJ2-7,TGCAGCGTTGAAGGGGGGACAGGGGGGCACTACGAGCAGTACTTC,CSVEGGTGGHYEQYF
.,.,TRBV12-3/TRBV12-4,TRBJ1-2,TGTGCCAGCACCCGGGCCTCAGTTGCGGGTGGCTACACCTTC,CASTRASVAGGYTF
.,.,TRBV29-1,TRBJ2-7,TGCAGCACGGACATTTATTACGAGCAGTACTTC,CSTDIYYEQYF
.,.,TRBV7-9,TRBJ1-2,TGTGCCAGCAGCCAAGTGAAGGGAAACAACTATGGCTACACCTTC,CASSQVKGNNYGYTF
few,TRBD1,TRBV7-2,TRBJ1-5,TGTGCCAGCAGCTTAGTCGGACAGGGGGCGCAGGGTCAGCCCCAGCATTTT,CASSLVGQGAQGQPQHF
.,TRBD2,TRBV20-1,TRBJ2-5,TGCAGTGCTGACGGGAGGCAAGAGACCCAGTACTTC,CSADGRQETQYF
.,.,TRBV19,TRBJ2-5,TGTGCCAGTACGACAGGAAGCATATCCCAGTACTTC,CASTTGSISQYF
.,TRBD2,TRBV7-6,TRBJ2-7,TGTGCCAGCAGTTTAAGGGGTCGGGGGGGCGCTTCCTACGAGCAGTACTTC,CASSLRGRGGASYEQYF
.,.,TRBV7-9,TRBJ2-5,TGTGCCAGCAGCTTAGTGGCGGCTCAAGAGACCCAGTACTTC,CASSLVAAQETQYF
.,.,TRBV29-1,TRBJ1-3,TGTGCCAGTATAGAGGAGCGCTACTCTGGAAACACCATATATTTT,CASIEERYSGNTIYF
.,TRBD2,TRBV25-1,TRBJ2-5,TGTGCCAGCAGCCAATCGGGACTAGCGGGGGCGGAGACCCAGTACTTC,CASSQSGLAGAETQYF
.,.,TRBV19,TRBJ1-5,TGTGCCGGTGGACGGGGCGATCAGCCCCAGCATTTT,CAGGRGDQPQHF
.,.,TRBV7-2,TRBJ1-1,TGTGCCAGCAGCGATACGGCAGGGGCTTTCTTT,CASSDTAGAFF
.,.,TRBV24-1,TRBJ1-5,TGTGCCACCAGCTCCGGGGGCGCGGGCAATCAGCCCCAGCATTTT,CATSSGGAGNQPQHF
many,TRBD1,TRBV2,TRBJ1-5,TGTGCCAGCCAGGGGGCAGGGGGCAATCAGCCCCAGCATTTT,CASQGAGGNQPQHF
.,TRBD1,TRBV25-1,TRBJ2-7,TGTGCCAGCATACAATATCCGGGACAGGAAATGAACGAGCAGTACTTC,CASIQYPGQEMNEQYF
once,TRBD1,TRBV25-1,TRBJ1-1,TGTGCCAGCAGTGCCCAACCGGGACAGGGGCCATTTAGAACCCTAAACACTGAAGCTCTCTTT,CASSAQPGQGPFRTLNTEALF
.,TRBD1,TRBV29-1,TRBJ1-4,TGCAGCGCTGGGACAGGGGCTGATGAAAAACTGTTTTTT,CSAGTGADEKLFF
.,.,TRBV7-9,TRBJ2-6,TGTGCCAGCAGCTTGCCGGTCGACGGGGCCAACGTCCTGACTTTC,CASSLPVDGANVLTF
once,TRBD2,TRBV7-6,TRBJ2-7,TGTGCCAGCACCCCTGATGGTAGCGGGAGTAAGTACGAGCAGTACTTC,CASTPDGSGSKYEQYF
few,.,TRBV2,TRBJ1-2,TGTGCCAGCAGACGAAGGGGGTTTCCTAACTATGGCTACACCTTC,CASRRRGFPNYGYTF
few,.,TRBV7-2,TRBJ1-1,TGTGCCAGCAGTTTATGGGGGGCAGGCAACACTGAAGCTTTCTTT,CASSLWGAGNTEAFF
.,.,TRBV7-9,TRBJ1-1,TGTGCCAGCAGCCCCAGTGACGGCCGGGAAGCTTTCTTT,CASSPSDGREAFF
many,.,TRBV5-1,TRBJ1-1,TGTGCCAGCAGCTTAGAAGGGGCAGGGACTGAAGCTTTCTTT,CASSLEGAGTEAFF
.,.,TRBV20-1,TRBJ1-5,TGCAGTGCTTCGGACAACGGCCAGCCCCAGCATTTT,CSASDNGQPQHF